This T cell receptor beta chain was sequenced in a study of blood T cell repertoires in COVID-19. The CDR3 has 15 residues. V was shortened by 9 bases and J by 8 bases, with 22 bases between the two germline ends. CDR1 and CDR2 from the germline V gene are LNHDA and SQIVND (reference sequence). Methods used by the authors: Amplification from reference gene primers served as the basis for estimated nucleated cell counts. The method was immunoSEQ multiplex PCR; TCRdb's version includes in-frame clones alone and lacks a portion of them. From that table come the V and J calls and clone size; the DNA was used to work out D and trimming. The table shows around 180,000 clones, with 80% occurring only once.

The V and J genes are TRBV19 and TRBJ1-4; D unresolved. Source material: peripheral blood. The receptor was isolated from a man between 65 and 80 years old with active or convalescent COVID-19. This chain's CDR3 is CASPDRVFEEEKLFF. Written as DNA, the CDR3 is TGTGCCAGCCCAGACCGTGTTTTTGAGGAAGAAAAACTGTTTTTT.